The 16 T cell receptor beta chains reported below all come from one sample, sequenced in a study of T cell responses to AZD1222 COVID-19 vaccine (dated by TCRdb to the early 2020s). Libraries were made using the immunoSEQ multiplex PCR assay. TCRdb retrieved this table from immuneACCESS and kept in-frame rearrangements only. Not all clones are present; in checked studies, unresolved V genes account for under half, and no reason is known for the remainder. The sample table shows over 90,000 clones, and 86% are seen once. The ten largest make up 5% of the sample. The time point label here, explained by the study, means: baseline before first vaccination. Sample: peripheral blood, taken on day 0 of AZD1222 vaccination. These receptors all stem from an adult in good health.

Of note for this clone: Distinct nucleotide sequences in the sample also encode this CDR3. The V call is TRBV4-3, the J call TRBJ1-5, with no clear D. Germline V gene lookup returns CDR1 LGHNA and CDR2 YSLEER. The length of the CDR3 is 13 residues. The ends were cut back, 0 bases at V and 6 bases at J, with 6 bases in the middle. Here the CDR3 reads CASSQDLVQPQHF. The CDR3 region has the DNA TGCGCCAGCAGCCAAGATCTGGTTCAGCCCCAGCATTTT.

The V gene is TRBV19, the J gene TRBJ1-2; D call uncertain. Germline V gene data show CDR1 as LNHDA and CDR2 as SQIVND (reference sequence). The V and J ends lost 3 bases and 4 bases respectively, with 12 bases between them. This CDR3 region has 14 residues. CDR3 DNA sequence: TGTGCCAGTAGTATGGAGGCCGGCCTCTATGGCTACACCTTC. This translates into CASSMEAGLYGYTF.

The chain recombines TRBV27 with TRBJ1-6, with D possibly matching TRBD1 (5 bases). Trimming took 3 bases from V and 5 from J, leaving 8 bases between them. This CDR3 contains 14 residues. Germline CDR1 MNHEY, CDR2 SMNVEV (reference sequence). In DNA, the CDR3 is TGTGCCAGCAGTTTGACAGCAGATAATTCACCCCTCCACTTT. Translating gives CASSLTADNSPLHF.

This clone was observed a few times. V usage is TRBV29-1 and J usage is TRBJ2-1; D gene uncertain. The CDR3 runs 12 residues. From germline, CDR1 is SQVTM and CDR2 ANQGSEA. Trimming shortened V by 3 bases and J by 6 bases, and 9 bases separated the two germline ends. CDR3 loop: CSVDQVGNEQFF. DNA for the CDR3: TGCAGCGTTGATCAGGTGGGCAATGAGCAGTTCTTC.

The V call is TRBV7-9, the J call TRBJ2-7; no firm D call. Trimming took off 2 bases at V and 3 bases at J, with 11 bases between the two ends. Germline assignment: CDR1 SEHNR and CDR2 FQNEAQ (reference sequence). The CDR3 length is 14 residues. CDR3 nucleotide sequence: TGTGCCAGCAGCTTAAGTACGGAGAACTACGAGCAGTACTTC. The encoded protein is CASSLSTENYEQYF.

The V and J genes are TRBV5-1 and TRBJ2-7; TRBD1 might be the D (6 bases). Germline values: CDR1 SGHRS, CDR2 YFSETQ. The CDR3 consists of 13 residues. The V end was cut by 2 bases, the J end by 3 bases, with 9 bases between. The CDR3 DNA reads TGCGCCAGCAGCTTTGGACAGATCTACGAGCAGTACTTC. Protein: CASSFGQIYEQYF. Full variable domain (outside the CDR3, taken from reference TRBV5-1 and TRBJ2-7): KAGVTQTPRYLIKTRGQQVTLSCSPISGHRSVSWYQQTPGQGLQFLFEYFSETQRNKGNFPGRFSGRQFSNSRSEMNVSTLELGDSALYLCASSFGQIYEQYFGPGTRLTVT.

In its sample, this clone was seen a few times. The V and J genes are TRBV9 and TRBJ1-6; weak D call: TRBD1 (6 bases). Looked up from germline, CDR1 is SGDLS and CDR2 is YYNGEE. CDR3 length equals 14 residues. The ends were cut back, 4 bases at V and 6 bases at J, with 11 bases in the middle. The CDR3 protein is CASSTRQVNSPLHF. CDR3 sequence (DNA): TGTGCCAGCAGCACCCGACAGGTTAATTCACCCCTCCACTTT.

The DNA for the CDR3 is TGTGCCAGCAGGCCGGGCGCGAACACCGGGGAGCTGTTTTTT. It is translated as CASRPGANTGELFF. The genes are TRBV7-3 and TRBJ2-2, with D unclear. This CDR3 comprises 14 residues. Deletions cut 6 bases from V and 0 bases from J, with 8 bases between. CDR1 is SGHTA and CDR2 is FQGTGA in the germline V gene.

The V and J genes are TRBV10-3 and TRBJ2-2, with D perhaps matching TRBD2 (5 bases). The CDR3 is 16 amino acids. Germline V gene lookup returns CDR1 ENHRY and CDR2 SYGVKD. Trimming took 5 bases from V and 4 from J, leaving 17 bases between them. CDR3 bases: TGTGCCATCAGTCCTACACCAGCGGAGAGCACCGGGGAGCTGTTTTTT. Its protein product is CAISPTPAESTGELFF.

The rearrangement uses TRBV30 and TRBJ1-5, with unresolved D. The length of the CDR3 is 13 residues. With 2 bases removed from V and 6 bases from J, the gap between germline ends came to 11 bases. CDR1 is GTSNPN and CDR2 is SVGIG in the germline V gene (reference sequence). As DNA, the CDR3 is TGTGCCTGGAGTCCAGATGGGTTTCAGCCCCAGCATTTT. Amino acid sequence: CAWSPDGFQPQHF.

The chain recombines TRBV13 with TRBJ1-2; D gene ambiguous. The CDR3 contains 14 residues. The ends were cut back, 0 bases at V and 4 bases at J, with 9 bases in the middle. Looked up from germline, CDR1 is PRHDT and CDR2 is FYEKMQ (reference sequence). The CDR3 region is CASSLGAPAYGYTF. The CDR3, as DNA: TGTGCCAGCAGCTTAGGGGCACCCGCCTATGGCTACACCTTC.

The V and J genes are TRBV7-2 and TRBJ1-1; D might be TRBD1 (6 bases). V was pared by 4 bases and J by 4 bases, with 10 bases between. This CDR3 spans 13 amino acids. Germline assignment: CDR1 SGHTA and CDR2 FQGNSA. For the CDR3, the DNA is TGTGCCAGCAGCTCCTGGGGGCGCACTGAAGCTTTCTTT. This encodes CASSSWGRTEAFF.

V and J are TRBV2 and TRBJ2-1; a possible D gene is TRBD2 (5 bases). V lost 6 bases to trimming and J lost 7 bases, with 7 bases between them. CDR3 size: 11 residues. Per germline, CDR1 SNHLY and CDR2 FYNNEI. The CDR3, as DNA: TGTGCCAGCAGCGAGGGAAATGAGCAGTTCTTC. Translating it yields CASSEGNEQFF.

Concerning this clone: Compared with germline, one end of the junction differs, possibly owing to a read error. The chain employs TRBV12-3 or TRBV12-4 and TRBJ1-6, with unresolved D. The CDR3 contains 11 residues. The CDR3, as DNA: TGTGCCAGCAGTTTTGGTTCAACCCTCCACTTT. This sequence encodes CASSFGSTLHF.

This chain uses TRBV27 with TRBJ2-7, with TRBD2 matching over 8 bases. The CDR3 is made up of 14 amino acids. In germline, CDR1 is MNHEY, CDR2 SMNVEV (reference sequence). Trimming took 5 bases from V and 6 from J; bases not matched to a gene: 9. The CDR3 nucleotides are TGTGCCAGCAGTCTTAGCGGGAAACCCTCCGAGCAGTACTTC. It specifies CASSLSGKPSEQYF.

This clone was observed a single time. This chain joins TRBV5-4 and TRBJ2-3; D gene uncertain. The ends were cut back, 1 base at V and 7 bases at J, with 13 bases in the middle. Germline CDR1 and CDR2: SGHNT and YYREEE (reference sequence). The CDR3 contains 14 residues. In DNA form, the CDR3 reads TGTGCCAGCAGCTTGTCGGGTTCCCTCCATACGCAGTATTTT. It specifies CASSLSGSLHTQYF. Supplemented by reference TRBV5-4 and TRBJ2-3, the full variable domain reads ETGVTQSPTHLIKTRGQQVTLRCSSQSGHNTVSWYQQALGQGPQFIFQYYREEENGRGNFPPRFSGLQFPNYSSELNVNALELDDSALYLCASSLSGSLHTQYFGPGTRLTVL.